This TCR beta chain stems from a study of response to subunit inactivated influenza vaccine. Broader study findings: Authors proposed each seasonal influenza vaccination draws in few new T cells.

MiXCR, run by TCRdb on the RT-PCR reads, gives a single entry per CDR3 protein. In the table there are around 600,000 distinct CDR3 sequences, 11% of which are singletons. The CDR3 is 14 amino acids. Germline V gene sequence: CDR1 SGHRS, CDR2 YFSETQ. The V end lost 1 base, the J end lost 5 bases, and 11 bases lay between the germline ends. This clonotype was recorded at least ten times. Its cognate antigen is unknown. The same sample was also studied in work on T cells expressing NK-cell markers. That study reports: TCR beta libraries carry UMIs added by 5'RACE template switching. Just one sequenced donor of eight was HCMV-seronegative, while seven were seropositive. With an anti-gamma-delta TCR antibody, sorting in several experiments was kept to alpha-beta TCR T cells. More than 5 donors showed dominant NKG2C+ clonotypes comprising roughly 1.0-7.5% of their CD8+ T cells.

Sequenced here: PBMCs from blood, sampled on the day of vaccination. This sequence was found in a man aged 45 to 65 who received an inactivated influenza vaccine. The gene calls are TRBV5-1 and TRBJ2-3; tentative D call: TRBD2 (6 bases). CDR3 protein: CASSLNTGEDTQYF. The CDR3 DNA follows: TGCGCCAGCAGCTTGAATACGGGGGAAGATACGCAGTATTTT.